The present T cell receptor beta chain was sequenced within a study of neurological immune-mediated disorders. 5'RACE with 10-nucleotide random UMIs generated the cDNA. Sequencing of 15-18 subjects in each run yielded over 160 million TCR-beta sequences. TCRdb redid the calling of the 5' RACE reads with MiXCR, one entry per CDR3 protein. Here the sample spans 95,000 to 110,000 distinct CDR3 sequences, approximately 10% being singletons. This clonotype occurred many times. What it binds is not known. As to time point: longitudinal time-point 3. Unsorted libraries were derived from 2 million PBMCs stored at -80 C. V was clipped by 5 bases and J by 0 bases, with 11 bases between them. CDR1 DFQATT and CDR2 SNEGSKA come from the germline V gene (reference sequence). This CDR3 is 13 amino acids long. Notes on the study in general: The study found no CDR3 amino acid sequences shared by expanded clones across subjects, suggesting private repertoires in all groups.

V and J are TRBV20-1 and TRBJ2-7; possible D gene TRBD1, 5 bases. The material sequenced was PBMCs. The sequence derives from a female donor with HTLV-1-associated myelopathy (HAM/TSP). This chain's CDR3 is CSASKTASYEQYF. DNA for the CDR3: TGCAGTGCTTCTAAGACAGCCTCCTACGAGCAGTACTTC.